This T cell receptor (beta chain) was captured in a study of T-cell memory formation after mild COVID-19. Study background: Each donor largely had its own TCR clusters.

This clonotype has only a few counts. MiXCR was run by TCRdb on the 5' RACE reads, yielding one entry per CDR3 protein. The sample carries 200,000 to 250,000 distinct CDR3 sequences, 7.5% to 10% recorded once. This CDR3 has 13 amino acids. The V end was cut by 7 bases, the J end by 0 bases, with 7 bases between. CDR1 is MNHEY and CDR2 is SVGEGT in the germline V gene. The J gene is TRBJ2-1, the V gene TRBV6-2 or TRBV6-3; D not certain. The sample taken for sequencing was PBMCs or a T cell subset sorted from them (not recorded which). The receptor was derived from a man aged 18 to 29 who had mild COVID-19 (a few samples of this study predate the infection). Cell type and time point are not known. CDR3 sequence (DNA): TGTGCCAGCAAATACGACTCCTACAATGAGCAGTTCTTC. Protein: CASKYDSYNEQFF.